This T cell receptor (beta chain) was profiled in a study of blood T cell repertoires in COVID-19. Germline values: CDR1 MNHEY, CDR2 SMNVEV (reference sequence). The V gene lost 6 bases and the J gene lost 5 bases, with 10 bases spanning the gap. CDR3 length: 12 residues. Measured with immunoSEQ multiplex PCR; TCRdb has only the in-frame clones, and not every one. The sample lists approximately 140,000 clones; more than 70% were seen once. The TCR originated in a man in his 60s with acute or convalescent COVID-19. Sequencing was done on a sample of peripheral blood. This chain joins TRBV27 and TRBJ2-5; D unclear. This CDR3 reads CASSSPGETQYF. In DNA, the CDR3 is TGTGCCAGCAGCAGTCCCGGGGAGACCCAGTACTTC.